In this sample, the clone carrying this T cell receptor beta chain turned up once. The antigen is undetermined. Germline and junction disagree at one end, which may indicate a read error. This specimen comes from a study of identical twins. After template switching added a universal primer site, the resulting cDNA carried unique molecular identifiers. One entry per CDR3 protein, called by TCRdb with MiXCR from the 5' RACE reads. The sample has 1.5 million to 2 million distinct CDR3 sequences, roughly 35% seen once. Overall study findings and caveats: Reduced insertions were recorded for abundant cord blood beta clonotypes, with no such pattern in memory repertoires. Models, which agreed with sharing between unrelated individuals, nonetheless underestimated the out-of-frame TCR alpha sharing seen in monozygotic twins.

Healthy Caucasian donors formed the entire cohort. Germline CDR1 and CDR2: SGHKS and YYEKEE (reference sequence). CDR3 length: 13 residues. The chain joins TRBV5-5 to TRBJ2-1, with D uncertain. The sequence was obtained from a newborn girl in good health. Sequencing used cord blood. CDR3 loop: CACSLIQNGEQFF. CDR3 nucleotides: TGTGCCTGCAGCTTGATCCAGAACGGTGAGCAGTTCTTC.